This is a list of T cell receptor beta chains from one sample in a study of blood T cell repertoires in COVID-19. The method was immunoSEQ multiplex PCR; TCRdb's version includes in-frame clones alone and lacks a portion of them. The data contain under 250,000 clones, 86% of them singletons. Material for sequencing was peripheral blood. These TCRs come from a man in his sixties with acute or convalescent COVID-19. Both conserved end residues are part of each CDR3. D genes are given only for firm matches. Some rows have no size entry. The others give once, few or many, or a class for an expanded clone.

d_call j_call v_call clone_size cdr3_nt cdr3_aa
TRBD2 TRBJ2-5 TRBV9 . TGTGCCAGCAGTCCGAGAATTAGCGGGAGGGCCGGTGAGACCCAGTACTTC CASSPRISGRAGETQYF
TRBD1 TRBJ1-4 TRBV3-1/TRBV3-2 . TGTGCCAGCAGCCAAGATTCCGGGACAGAGAATGAAAAACTGTTTTTT CASSQDSGTENEKLFF
TRBD1 TRBJ2-1 TRBV11-3 . TGTGCCAGCAGCTTAGGCGGACAGGGGGCTAATGAGCAGTTCTTC CASSLGGQGANEQFF
. TRBJ2-1 TRBV27 . TGTGCCAGCAGCCCGAGGAGGGTGGAATACAATGAGCAGTTCTTC CASSPRRVEYNEQFF
. TRBJ1-2 TRBV7-2 . TGTGCCAGCAGCTTTAGGTTAGGGGGTAACTATGGCTACACCTTC CASSFRLGGNYGYTF
. TRBJ2-5 TRBV6-5 . TGTGCCAGCAGTCCCCGCAGGGAGGCTCTTTTGTACTTC CASSPRREALLYF
. TRBJ2-1 TRBV4-1 . TGCGCCAGCAGGCGGGGAAGGGGTTCGAGCCCCCGAGGCAATGAGCAGTTCTTC CASRRGRGSSPRGNEQFF
. TRBJ1-3 TRBV7-8 . TGTGCCAGCAGCTTAGACCGATTGCGCTCTGGAAACACCATATATTTT CASSLDRLRSGNTIYF
. TRBJ1-1 TRBV19 . TGTGCCAGTAGTCTTTTCCCTTGGTTCGGCACTGAAGCTTTCTTT CASSLFPWFGTEAFF
. TRBJ1-1 TRBV2 . TGTGCCAGCAGGGTCGAGGGTATAGCTTTCTTT CASRVEGIAFF
. TRBJ1-1 TRBV9 . TGTGCCAGCAGCGAGAGATCCCAATTCCCGAACACTGAAGCTTTCTTT CASSERSQFPNTEAFF
TRBD1 TRBJ1-4 TRBV19 few TGTGCCAGTAGTTTCGGACAGGGGACTAATGAAAAACTGTTTTTT CASSFGQGTNEKLFF
. TRBJ1-3 TRBV6-6 . TGTGCCAGCAGCAGGTCCCAGGTGGACACCATATATTTT CASSRSQVDTIYF
. TRBJ1-1 TRBV6-4 . TGTGCCAGCAGTGTCTACCCGGGTAACACTGAAGCTTTCTTT CASSVYPGNTEAFF
. TRBJ2-5 TRBV15 . TGTGCCACCAGCAGAGATCTTACAAGCCAAGAGACCCAGTACTTC CATSRDLTSQETQYF
. TRBJ1-1 TRBV27 . TGTGCCAGCAGTTTGTCCGGGACAAACACTGAAGCTTTCTTT CASSLSGTNTEAFF
. TRBJ2-1 TRBV5-1 . TGCGCCAGCAGCCTGGAACTCGCCGACAATGAGCAGTTCTTC CASSLELADNEQFF